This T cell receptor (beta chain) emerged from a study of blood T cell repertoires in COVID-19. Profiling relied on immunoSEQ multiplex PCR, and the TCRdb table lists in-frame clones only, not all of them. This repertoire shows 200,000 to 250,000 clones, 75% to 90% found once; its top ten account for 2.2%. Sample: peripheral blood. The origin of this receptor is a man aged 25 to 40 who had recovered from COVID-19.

In nucleotides, the CDR3 is TGTGCCAGCAGTTTAGTCCTCCCTGGGAGGAACACTGAAGCTTTCTTT. Its protein product is CASSLVLPGRNTEAFF. V and J are TRBV27 and TRBJ1-1, with no clear D. The CDR3 covers 16 residues. The germline V gene encodes CDR1 MNHEY and CDR2 SMNVEV (reference sequence). V was clipped by 2 bases and J by 1 base, with 14 bases between them.